This entry describes one TCR beta chain. Original processing methods: Estimated nucleated cell counts came from reference gene primer amplification. The protocol was immunoSEQ multiplex PCR, while the TCRdb copy is restricted to in-frame clones and leaves out a portion. D and trimming were read from the DNA, whereas the V and J calls and clone size are those reported in that table. The sample has approximately 98,000 clones; 80% to 90% are singletons. The CDR3 is 15 residues long. The V gene's germline CDR1 is LGHNA and CDR2 YNFKEQ. Trimming took off 4 bases at V and 1 base at J, with 12 bases between the two ends. The sample originates from a study of blood T cell repertoires in COVID-19. Study-level information: The samples span acute and convalescent COVID-19 from the United States, Italy and Spain. Sample material is recorded as cDNA or gDNA derived from T cells, B-cell-depleted T cells, or PBMCs.

The chain has TRBV4-2 and TRBJ2-3; D is possibly TRBD1 (6 bases). The receptor was derived from a human donor in a cohort sampled during active COVID-19. The sequencing input was peripheral blood. The CDR3 bases are TGTGCCAGCAGCCCCACGACAGGACGCACAGATACGCAGTATTTT. The encoded protein is CASSPTTGRTDTQYF.